The source of this TCR beta chain is a study of tumor-infiltrating lymphocytes in primary liver carcinoma. The study's findings and limits: Tumor specimens were characterized by a significantly higher top-250-clone fraction than blood (p = 0.039).

Note on this clonotype: The antigen is not known. The missing conserved phenylalanine or tryptophan at the end of this CDR3 makes a read error likely.

Co-extraction of RNA and DNA was performed on about 18-33 mg of unsorted bulk tissue. Priming with a constant-region primer yielded TCR beta cDNA from 400 to 550 ng total RNA. Sequencing libraries for TCR beta derived from three nested multiplex PCR rounds that used slightly modified ARM-PCR. TRBV1-TRBV30 forward primers and a C-beta reverse primer were used in the first two PCR rounds, which each ran for around 11 cycles. MiXCR, run by TCRdb on the multiplex PCR reads, gives a single entry per CDR3 protein. The sample lists approximately 73,000 distinct CDR3 sequences; roughly two thirds were seen once. The CDR3 is made up of 17 amino acids.

The clonotype originates from a woman aged 55-70 years with primary liver carcinoma and hepatitis B virus infection. The chain combines TRBV12-3 or TRBV12-4 with TRBJ2-7; 12 bases line up with TRBD2. Sequencing used liver tumor tissue from sampling region 4. Stated subset: tumor region T4, right-lateral pole. CDR3 amino acids: CTSSLVASGRDSYEQYS. The CDR3 coding sequence is TGTACCAGCAGTTTGGTCGCTAGCGGGAGGGACTCCTACGAGCAGTACTCC.